This entry lists 19 T cell receptor beta chains sequenced from one sample in a study of blood T cell repertoires in COVID-19. Generated by immunoSEQ multiplex PCR, the TCRdb table keeps only in-frame clones and is missing some. The table lists about 250,000 clones, around 92% of them singletons. The sample consisted of PBMCs or T cells enriched from blood (not recorded which). Every receptor here comes from a woman younger than 45 with acute COVID-19.

V is TRBV7-2 and J is TRBJ1-1; D gene ambiguous. Germline CDR1 reads SGHTA; CDR2 reads FQGNSA. The CDR3 has 14 residues. With 3 bases removed from V and 4 bases from J, the gap between germline ends came to 12 bases. The CDR3: CASSFIPPGTEAFF. Written as DNA, the CDR3 is TGTGCCAGCAGCTTTATTCCTCCGGGCACTGAAGCTTTCTTT.

This CDR3 reads CASSTSPGSNEKLFF. The CDR3 DNA sequence: TGTGCCAGCAGTACCTCCCCCGGGTCTAATGAAAAACTGTTTTTT. The chain employs TRBV6-5 and TRBJ1-4; no reliable D call. CDR3 length: 15 amino acids. V lost 5 bases and J lost 3, with 13 bases in between. The V gene's germline CDR1 is MNHEY and CDR2 SVGAGI.

The chain has TRBV25-1 and TRBJ2-1, with TRBD2 identical over 8 bases. Germline CDR1 MGHDK, CDR2 SYGVNS. This CDR3 region has 13 residues. The trim removed 4 bases at V and 11 bases at J, leaving 7 bases unmatched. CDR3 DNA sequence: TGTGCCAGCAGTGTGGTTAGCGGGGCCAAGCAGTTCTTC. Translation: CASSVVSGAKQFF.

There are a few counts of this clone. The chain is built from TRBV10-2 and TRBJ1-1; 7 bases line up with TRBD1. Germline CDR1 is WSHSY and CDR2 is SAAADI. Trimming cost V 0 bases and J 5 bases; bases outside gene matches: 6. The CDR3 loop spans 15 amino acids. The chain's CDR3 is CASSESKGGRTEAFF. CDR3 bases: TGCGCCAGCAGTGAGTCGAAAGGGGGCCGGACTGAAGCTTTCTTT.

CDR3 residues: CASSPGTSVTQHF. The CDR3 nucleotides are TGTGCCAGCAGCCCAGGCACAAGTGTGACCCAGCATTTT. The genes are TRBV7-9 and TRBJ1-5, with D unresolved. The germline V and J ends were trimmed by 5 bases and 11 bases, with 16 bases remaining between them. Germline CDR1 and CDR2: SEHNR and FQNEAQ (reference sequence). The CDR3 is 13 residues long.

V and J are TRBV19 and TRBJ2-7; 11 bases line up with TRBD1. The CDR3 spans 14 residues. The ends lost 6 bases at V and 4 bases at J; junction bases unmatched: 5. Germline V lookup: CDR1 LNHDA, CDR2 SQIVND (reference sequence). This CDR3 reads CASSRGQGGYEQYF. CDR3 DNA sequence: TGTGCCAGTAGCAGGGGACAGGGGGGGTACGAGCAGTACTTC.

This rearrangement joins TRBV7-8 to TRBJ2-5; the match to TRBD2 covers 9 bases. J lost 4 bases, V lost 4 bases, and 7 bases had no gene match. Germline CDR1 SGHVS, CDR2 FQNEAQ. CDR3 length: 15 residues. For the CDR3, the DNA is TGTGCCAGCAGCTCCAGCGGGGGGAAGGGAGAGACCCAGTACTTC. Its translation is CASSSSGGKGETQYF.

The CDR3 nucleotides are TGCGCCAGCAGCCCAACAGGGAACTATGGCTACACCTTC. Encoded protein: CASSPTGNYGYTF. The V call is TRBV5-1, the J call TRBJ1-2; tentative D call: TRBD1 (6 bases). Germline V gene lookup returns CDR1 SGHRS and CDR2 YFSETQ. This CDR3 is 13 amino acids long. V was pared by 4 bases and J by 2 bases, with 9 bases between.

J is TRBJ2-5 and V is TRBV6-5; D call uncertain. Germline values: CDR1 MNHEY, CDR2 SVGAGI. V was shortened by 0 bases and J by 5 bases, with 4 bases between the two germline ends. The CDR3 loop spans 12 amino acids. The CDR3 sequence is CASSYSRETQYF. DNA for the CDR3: TGTGCCAGCAGTTACTCGAGGGAGACCCAGTACTTC.

The chain employs TRBV6-5 and TRBJ1-1; TRBD1 matches 7 bases. The CDR3 consists of 15 residues. Germline assignment: CDR1 MNHEY and CDR2 SVGAGI. After removal of 4 bases from V and 3 bases from J, the junction contained 8 bases not matched to a gene. CDR3 residues: CASSFPGQTDTEAFF. CDR3 DNA: TGTGCCAGCAGTTTCCCGGGACAGACAGACACTGAAGCTTTCTTT.

For the CDR3, the DNA is TGTGCCTCAGCACGGCAGGAGAACACTGAAGCTTTCTTT. This translates into CASARQENTEAFF. This rearrangement joins TRBV11-3 to TRBJ1-1, with unresolved D. V was clipped by 11 bases and J by 1 base, with 14 bases between them. This CDR3 contains 13 residues. The V gene's germline CDR1 is SGHNT and CDR2 YENEEA. Supplemented by reference TRBV11-3 and TRBJ1-1, the full variable domain reads EAGVVQSPRYKIIEKKQPVAFWCNPISGHNTLYWYLQNLGQGPELLIRYENEEAVDDSQLPKDRFSAERLKGVDSTLKIQPAELGDSAVYLCASARQENTEAFFGQGTRLTVV.

This chain links TRBV19 with TRBJ1-5, with D perhaps TRBD1 (6 bases). Per the germline V gene, CDR1 is LNHDA and CDR2 is SQIVND (reference sequence). The germline V and J ends were trimmed by 3 bases and 7 bases, with 19 bases remaining between them. The CDR3 is 16 residues long. The CDR3 DNA sequence: TGTGCCAGTAGTATGGGGAAGAACACAGGGTTCCAGCCCCAGCATTTT. It encodes CASSMGKNTGFQPQHF.

The sample holds a few counts of this clone. The chain uses TRBV9 and TRBJ1-5, with 9 bases aligning to TRBD1. The J segment lost 2 bases and the V segment lost 3 bases, leaving 3 bases of the junction unmatched. Germline CDR1 and CDR2: SGDLS and YYNGEE. The CDR3 covers 15 residues. The CDR3 DNA follows: TGTGCCAGCAGCGATCGACAGGGGGGCAATCAGCCCCAGCATTTT. Amino acids: CASSDRQGGNQPQHF.

This sequence joins TRBV29-1 and TRBJ2-1; D is undetermined. Per the germline V gene, CDR1 is SQVTM and CDR2 is ANQGSEA. Trimming pared 1 base from V and 0 bases from J, leaving 4 bases between. The CDR3 is made up of 13 amino acids. CDR3 sequence (DNA): TGCAGCGTTGAAGGGAGCTCCTACAATGAGCAGTTCTTC. This encodes CSVEGSSYNEQFF.

CDR3 region: CASSEWGQDEKLFF. The CDR3 DNA reads as TGTGCCAGCAGCGAGTGGGGGCAGGATGAAAAACTGTTTTTT. The chain uses TRBV6-5 and TRBJ1-4; a weak D match, TRBD1 (6 bases). The V gene's germline CDR1 is MNHEY and CDR2 SVGAGI. The length of the CDR3 is 14 residues. The V gene lost 6 bases and the J gene lost 6 bases, with 14 bases spanning the gap.

The rearrangement uses TRBV6-1 and TRBJ2-5, with D perhaps matching TRBD2 (5 bases). V dropped 2 bases and J dropped 0 bases, with 16 bases sitting between them. This CDR3 spans 17 amino acids. Per the germline V gene, CDR1 is MNHNS and CDR2 is SASEGT. CDR3 in amino acids: CASSELPFTGYQETQYF. The CDR3 coding sequence is TGTGCCAGCAGTGAACTACCCTTTACGGGGTACCAAGAGACCCAGTACTTC.

The chain joins TRBV6-5 to TRBJ1-6, with D perhaps TRBD1 (5 bases). V was shortened by 5 bases and J by 1 base, with 6 bases between the two germline ends. Germline V gene lookup returns CDR1 MNHEY and CDR2 SVGAGI. This CDR3 is 14 amino acids long. The CDR3 nucleotides read TGTGCCAGCAGTCAGGGTTCCTATAATTCACCCCTCCACTTT. Amino acid sequence: CASSQGSYNSPLHF.

The chain employs TRBV28 and TRBJ1-4; D remains unclear. Trimming took off 4 bases at V and 2 bases at J, with 11 bases between the two ends. The CDR3 covers 15 residues. Looked up from germline, CDR1 is MDHEN and CDR2 is SYDVKM. CDR3 in amino acids: CASSSAAGTNEKLFF. The CDR3 coding sequence is TGTGCCAGCAGTTCAGCCGCGGGGACTAATGAAAAACTGTTTTTT.

The CDR3 protein is CASSSSDRVTEAFF. In nucleotides, the CDR3 is TGTGCCAGCAGTTCCTCTGACAGGGTTACTGAAGCTTTCTTT. The gene calls are TRBV6-2 or TRBV6-3 and TRBJ1-1, with 7 bases identical to TRBD1. J gave up 5 bases and V 4 bases, and 7 bases lay outside the gene matches. This CDR3 comprises 14 residues. Per the germline V gene, CDR1 is MNHEY and CDR2 is SVGEGT.